One sample yielded the 20 T cell receptor beta chains listed below, sequenced in a study of cytomegalovirus exposure and HLA in healthy donors. Repertoires were generated with immunoSEQ multiplex PCR, while TCRdb's copy carries only in-frame clones and drops some. Here the sample spans 220,000 or so clones, less than 90% being singletons. The sequencing input was PBMCs. Receptor source: a young woman in good health and CMV-seronegative.

The genes are TRBV6-1 and TRBJ2-6; D is uncertain. CDR1 is MNHNS and CDR2 is SASEGT in the germline V gene. The V end lost 0 bases, the J end lost 4 bases, and 7 bases lay between the germline ends. The CDR3 spans 15 residues. The CDR3: CASSEARSGANVLTF. The CDR3, as DNA: TGTGCCAGCAGTGAAGCTAGATCAGGGGCCAACGTCCTGACTTTC.

The table lists this clone with a few counts. The gene calls are TRBV27 and TRBJ1-6, with 7 nucleotides matching TRBD1. The CDR3 is 14 amino acids. The junction had 5 bases not matched to a gene; V was cut back by 2 bases and J by 10 bases. The V gene's germline CDR1 is MNHEY and CDR2 SMNVEV (reference sequence). The CDR3 DNA follows: TGTGCCAGCAGTTTAAGGGGGCAGAGATCACCCCTCCACTTT. Encoded protein: CASSLRGQRSPLHF.

The chain links TRBV5-4 to TRBJ2-1, with D perhaps TRBD1 (6 bases). The length of the CDR3 is 15 residues. Germline V gene data show CDR1 as SGHNT and CDR2 as YYREEE (reference sequence). V lost 4 bases and J lost 4, with 15 bases in between. CDR3 region: CASSHMGHQYNEQFF. In DNA form, the CDR3 reads TGTGCCAGCAGCCACATGGGACACCAGTACAATGAGCAGTTCTTC. Based on the CDR3 plus reference TRBV5-4 and TRBJ2-1, the full variable domain is ETGVTQSPTHLIKTRGQQVTLRCSSQSGHNTVSWYQQALGQGPQFIFQYYREEENGRGNFPPRFSGLQFPNYSSELNVNALELDDSALYLCASSHMGHQYNEQFFGPGTRLTVL.

Regarding this clone: At one of its ends the junction is not consistent with the germline gene, which may arise from a read error. The chain carries TRBV10-2 and TRBJ1-2; no definite D call. Germline CDR1 WSHSY, CDR2 SAAADI. The CDR3 has 11 amino acids. The CDR3 reads CASSETQELSF. CDR3 in DNA: TGCGCCAGCAGTGAGACCCAAGAGTTATCCTTC.

The chain links TRBV27 to TRBJ2-1; D is possibly TRBD1 or TRBD2 (6 bases each). The CDR3 sequence is 16 residues long. The V gene's germline CDR1 is MNHEY and CDR2 SMNVEV (reference sequence). V gave up 6 bases and J gave up 2 bases, with 17 bases separating them. CDR3 bases: TGTGCCAGCAGCCATACCCCCGGGGGCGCCTACAATGAGCAGTTCTTC. This codes for CASSHTPGGAYNEQFF.

The rearrangement joins TRBV13 to TRBJ1-2; 9 bases agree with TRBD1. This CDR3 region has 15 residues. CDR1 is PRHDT, CDR2 FYEKMQ, per germline (reference sequence). V lost 3 bases and J lost 2; bases outside the gene matches: 4. This CDR3 reads CASSFPGQGNYGYTF. CDR3 sequence (DNA): TGTGCCAGCAGCTTCCCGGGACAGGGAAACTATGGCTACACCTTC.

The chain links TRBV7-8 to TRBJ2-7, with a tentative D call TRBD2 (6 bases). This CDR3 has 16 amino acids. CDR1 and CDR2 (germline): SGHVS, FQNEAQ. Trimming pared 1 base from V and 0 bases from J, leaving 13 bases between. CDR3 DNA sequence: TGTGCCAGCAGCTTAGTGGGGGGACCCCGCTCCTACGAGCAGTACTTC. Its protein is CASSLVGGPRSYEQYF.

This sequence joins TRBV11-2 and TRBJ1-2; possible D gene TRBD1, 6 bases. Germline V gene data show CDR1 as SGHAT and CDR2 as FQNNGV. V lost 1 base to trimming and J lost 0 bases, with 12 bases between them. The CDR3 runs 16 residues. CDR3 in DNA: TGTGCCAGCAGCTTAGGGACAGCCACTTCTAACTATGGCTACACCTTC. Its protein product is CASSLGTATSNYGYTF.

The chain combines TRBV6-1 with TRBJ1-5, with D maybe TRBD1 (5 bases). Deletions cut 7 bases from V and 2 bases from J, with 9 bases between. CDR1 MNHNS and CDR2 SASEGT come from the germline V gene. The CDR3 extends over 13 amino acids. The CDR3 nucleotides are TGTGCCAGCACCCCCAGGGGCAATCAGCCCCAGCATTTT. Its translation: CASTPRGNQPQHF.

The V call is TRBV30, the J call TRBJ2-3; 9 bases agree with TRBD2. The CDR3 totals 14 residues. Germline V gene data show CDR1 as GTSNPN and CDR2 as SVGIG (reference sequence). J was trimmed by 0 bases and V by 5 bases; bases with no gene match: 3. The CDR3 nucleotides read TGTGCCTGGGGCGGGGGGGTTAGCACAGATACGCAGTATTTT. As protein: CAWGGGVSTDTQYF.

This chain links TRBV5-1 with TRBJ1-1, with unresolved D. This CDR3 contains 15 residues. Looked up from germline, CDR1 is SGHRS and CDR2 is YFSETQ. V was shortened by 0 bases and J by 6 bases, with 15 bases between the two germline ends. The CDR3 nucleotides are TGCGCCAGCAGCTTGGGTGGCCGTCTGGAATCTGAAGCTTTCTTT. Translating it yields CASSLGGRLESEAFF.

The V call is TRBV6-5, the J call TRBJ1-2; TRBD1 aligns across 7 bases. Germline CDR1 reads MNHEY; CDR2 reads SVGAGI. The V segment lost 6 bases and the J segment 8 bases; nucleotides outside the gene matches: 12. The CDR3 consists of 14 residues. CDR3 in amino acids: CASSLDRAGRGYTF. In DNA form, the CDR3 reads TGTGCCAGCAGCCTCGACAGGGCCGGGCGGGGCTACACCTTC.

At least ten counts were recorded for this clone. V is TRBV11-2 and J is TRBJ2-3; D may correspond to TRBD1 or TRBD2 (5 bases each). CDR1 and CDR2 from the germline V gene are SGHAT and FQNNGV. The V end was cut by 4 bases, the J end by 5 bases, with 13 bases between. The CDR3 consists of 14 residues. Written as DNA, the CDR3 is TGTGCCAGCAGCTCAGGGACCACGGGAGATACGCAGTATTTT. Protein product: CASSSGTTGDTQYF.

V is TRBV30 and J is TRBJ2-1; D is uncertain. This CDR3 is built from 12 residues. Germline V gene lookup returns CDR1 GTSNPN and CDR2 SVGIG (reference sequence). The V end lost 0 bases, the J end lost 4 bases, and 4 bases lay between the germline ends. The CDR3: CAWSVLYNEQFF. In DNA form, the CDR3 reads TGTGCCTGGAGTGTACTTTACAATGAGCAGTTCTTC. Full variable domain (rest looked up from reference TRBV30 and TRBJ2-1): SQTIHQWPATLVQPVGSPLSLECTVEGTSNPNLYWYRQAAGRGLQLLFYSVGIGQISSEVPQNLSASRPQDRQFILSSKKLLLSDSGFYLCAWSVLYNEQFFGPGTRLTVL.

This chain uses TRBV19 with TRBJ1-2; TRBD1 agrees at 7 bases. Trimming at V came to 7 bases and at J to 1 base, leaving 6 bases not matched to a gene. This CDR3 is built from 14 residues. In germline, CDR1 is LNHDA, CDR2 SQIVND (reference sequence). DNA for the CDR3: TGTGCCAGTAATACGGGACAGCTTAACTATGGCTACACCTTC. Protein sequence: CASNTGQLNYGYTF. The whole variable domain, remainder taken from reference TRBV19 and TRBJ1-2, is DGGITQSPKYLFRKEGQNVTLSCEQNLNHDAMYWYRQDPGQGLRLIYYSQIVNDFQKGDIAEGYSVSREKKESFPLTVTSAQKNPTAFYLCASNTGQLNYGYTFGSGTRLTVV.

This clone was detected once. The chain combines TRBV6-1 with TRBJ1-5, with 7 bases matching TRBD1. This CDR3 is built from 15 residues. Germline trimming cut 5 bases from V and 2 bases from J; bases unmatched to any gene: 6. CDR1 and CDR2 from the germline V gene are MNHNS and SASEGT. The CDR3, as DNA: TGTGCCAGCAGTCTCACAGGGGACCGCAATCAGCCCCAGCATTTT. Residues: CASSLTGDRNQPQHF.

This clone was seen a few times. The V and J genes are TRBV5-1 and TRBJ1-2; 7 bases agree with TRBD1. This CDR3 is 15 amino acids long. V lost 4 bases, J lost 5 bases, and 11 bases stayed unmatched. The germline CDR1 and CDR2 sequences are SGHRS and YFSETQ. The CDR3 coding sequence is TGCGCCAGCAGCCCAGTACAGGGGAACGCTTATGGCTACACCTTC. This codes for CASSPVQGNAYGYTF.

The rearrangement links TRBV5-1 to TRBJ1-1; D remains ambiguous. The CDR3 extends over 14 amino acids. The V gene lost 5 bases and the J gene lost 0 bases, with 11 bases spanning the gap. CDR1 SGHRS and CDR2 YFSETQ come from the germline V gene. The CDR3 is CASSPSLMNTEAFF. Here the CDR3 DNA reads TGCGCCAGCAGTCCATCACTTATGAACACTGAAGCTTTCTTT.

This clone appeared a single time. The same CDR3 can be traced to other DNA sequences in this sample. The V gene is TRBV27, the J gene TRBJ1-1; D gene unclear. CDR1 is MNHEY and CDR2 is SMNVEV in the germline V gene (reference sequence). The CDR3 length is 13 residues. The V and J ends lost 3 bases and 1 base respectively, with 6 bases between them. The CDR3 coding sequence is TGTGCCAGCAGTTTGGCAGCGAACACTGAAGCTTTCTTT. Translating it yields CASSLAANTEAFF.

The rearrangement links TRBV5-1 to TRBJ1-2; 7 bases align to TRBD1. The CDR3 extends over 14 amino acids. Germline V gives CDR1 SGHRS, CDR2 YFSETQ. The V segment lost 4 bases and the J segment 7 bases; nucleotides outside the gene matches: 10. In nucleotides, the CDR3 is TGCGCCAGCAGCCCGTTACAGGGGCTAGGTGGCTACACCTTC. Translation: CASSPLQGLGGYTF. Filled out from reference TRBV5-1 and TRBJ1-2, the complete variable domain reads KAGVTQTPRYLIKTRGQQVTLSCSPISGHRSVSWYQQTPGQGLQFLFEYFSETQRNKGNFPGRFSGRQFSNSRSEMNVSTLELGDSALYLCASSPLQGLGGYTFGSGTRLTVV.